These T cell receptor beta chains were read from a single sample in a study of Ad26.COV2.S vaccination and SARS-CoV-2 variants. Measured with immunoSEQ multiplex PCR; TCRdb has only the in-frame clones, and not every one. Of around 450,000 clones in the sample, roughly 87% were seen once. Material: peripheral blood, obtained in a trial of Ad26.COV2.S vaccine versus placebo. The receptors shown here come from a person aged 18-65 years who received the Ad26.COV2.S COVID-19 vaccine or a placebo. Both conserved end residues are part of each CDR3. D genes are given only for firm matches. Rows may omit the clone size; those that give it use once, few, many or a size class.

j_gene,v_gene,d_gene,abundance,CDR3aa,CDR3nt
TRBJ2-6,TRBV19,TRBD1,NA,CASSNRGSSGANVLTF,TGTGCCAGTTCGAACAGGGGGTCTTCTGGGGCCAACGTCCTGACTTTC
TRBJ1-4,TRBV7-9,TRBD1,NA,CASSAYKGALYEKLFF,TGTGCCAGCAGCGCCTACAAGGGGGCGCTTTATGAAAAACTGTTTTTT
TRBJ1-2,TRBV5-6,NA,NA,CASSLVGPYYGYTF,TGTGCCAGCAGCTTGGTTGGACCGTACTATGGCTACACCTTC
TRBJ2-3,TRBV2,TRBD2,few,CASRRLAGTPDTQYF,TGTGCCAGCAGACGACTAGCGGGGACACCAGATACGCAGTATTTT
TRBJ2-1,TRBV7-9,NA,NA,CASSLTPGLSYNEQFF,TGTGCCAGCAGCTTAACCCCGGGCTTATCCTACAATGAGCAGTTCTTC
TRBJ1-1,TRBV7-6,NA,NA,CASSLAVRTEAFF,TGTGCCAGCAGCTTAGCAGTTAGGACTGAAGCTTTCTTT
TRBJ2-5,TRBV9,NA,NA,CASSVESQETQYF,TGTGCCAGCAGCGTAGAAAGCCAAGAGACCCAGTACTTC
TRBJ1-1,TRBV14,TRBD1,NA,CASSQVGTGERWSNTEAFF,TGTGCCAGCAGCCAAGTCGGGACAGGGGAGCGTTGGTCAAACACTGAAGCTTTCTTT
TRBJ1-2,TRBV4-1,NA,few,CASSQPRGIGYTF,TGCGCCAGCAGCCAACCGCGGGGTATAGGCTACACCTTC
TRBJ2-7,TRBV5-1,NA,NA,CASSFGPSAYEQYF,TGCGCCAGCAGCTTTGGACCCTCAGCATACGAGCAGTACTTC
TRBJ2-1,TRBV3-1/TRBV3-2,TRBD2,NA,CASSQEGGREVYNEQFF,TGTGCCAGCAGCCAAGAAGGGGGGCGGGAGGTCTACAATGAGCAGTTCTTC